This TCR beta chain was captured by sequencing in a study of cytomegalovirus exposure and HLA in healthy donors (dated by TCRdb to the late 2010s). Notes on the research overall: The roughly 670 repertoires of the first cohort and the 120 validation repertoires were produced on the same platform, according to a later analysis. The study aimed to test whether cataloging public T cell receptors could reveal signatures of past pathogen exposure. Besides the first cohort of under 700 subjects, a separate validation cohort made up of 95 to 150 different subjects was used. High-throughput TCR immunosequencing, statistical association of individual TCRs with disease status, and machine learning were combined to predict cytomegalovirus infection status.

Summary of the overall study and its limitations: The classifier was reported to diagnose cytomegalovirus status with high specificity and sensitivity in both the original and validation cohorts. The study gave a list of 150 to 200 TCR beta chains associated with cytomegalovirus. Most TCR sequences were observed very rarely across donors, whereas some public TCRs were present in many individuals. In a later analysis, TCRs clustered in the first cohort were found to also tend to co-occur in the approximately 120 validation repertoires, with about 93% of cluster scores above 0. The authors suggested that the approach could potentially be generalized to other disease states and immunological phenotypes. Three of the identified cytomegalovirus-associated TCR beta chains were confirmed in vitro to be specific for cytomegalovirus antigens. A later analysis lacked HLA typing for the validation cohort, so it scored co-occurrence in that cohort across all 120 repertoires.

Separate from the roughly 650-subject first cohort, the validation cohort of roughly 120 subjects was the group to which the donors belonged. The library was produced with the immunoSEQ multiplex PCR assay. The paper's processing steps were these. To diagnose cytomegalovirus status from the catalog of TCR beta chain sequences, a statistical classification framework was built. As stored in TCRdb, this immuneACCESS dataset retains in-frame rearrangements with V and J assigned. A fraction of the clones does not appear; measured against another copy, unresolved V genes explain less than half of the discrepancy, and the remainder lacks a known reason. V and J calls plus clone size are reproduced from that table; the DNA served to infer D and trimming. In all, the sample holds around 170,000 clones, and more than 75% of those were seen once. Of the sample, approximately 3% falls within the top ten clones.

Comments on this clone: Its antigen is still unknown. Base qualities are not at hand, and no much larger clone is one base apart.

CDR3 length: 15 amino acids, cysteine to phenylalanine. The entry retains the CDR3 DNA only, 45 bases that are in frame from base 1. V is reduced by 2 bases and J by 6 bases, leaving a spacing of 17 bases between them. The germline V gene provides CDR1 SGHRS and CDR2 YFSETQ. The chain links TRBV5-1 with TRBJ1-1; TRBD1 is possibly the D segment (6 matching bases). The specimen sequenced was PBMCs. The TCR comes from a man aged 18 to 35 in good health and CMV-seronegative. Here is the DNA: TGCGCCAGCAGCTTAGAAACAGGGACGGTCGCTGAAGCTTTCTTT. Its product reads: CASSLETGTVAEAFF.